This entry lists 19 T cell receptor beta chains sequenced from one sample in a study of blood T cell repertoires in COVID-19. Only in-frame clones appear in the TCRdb table, and some are missing; sequencing was by immunoSEQ multiplex PCR. Of roughly 150,000 clones in the sample, roughly 91% were seen once. Sequencing input: peripheral blood. Every receptor here comes from a young man with COVID-19, enrolled during active disease.

This chain joins TRBV5-4 and TRBJ2-7; D unresolved. The CDR3 loop spans 15 amino acids. Germline CDR1 and CDR2: SGHNT and YYREEE (reference sequence). Trimming removed 2 bases from V and 4 bases from J, with 16 bases in between. The CDR3 sequence: CASSLDLVGSYEQYF. The CDR3 coding sequence is TGTGCCAGCAGCTTAGACCTAGTGGGTTCATACGAGCAGTACTTC.

The CDR3 DNA follows: TGTGCCAGCTCACCGGGACAGGGGCACACCGGGGAGCTGTTTTTT. Amino acid sequence: CASSPGQGHTGELFF. The chain recombines TRBV18 with TRBJ2-2; 10 bases map to TRBD1. Germline CDR1 and CDR2: KGHSH and LQKENI. The CDR3 loop spans 15 amino acids. The trim removed 3 bases at V and 3 bases at J, leaving 1 base unmatched.

The rearrangement links TRBV11-2 to TRBJ1-1; possible D gene TRBD1, 6 bases. The CDR3 totals 13 residues. Trimming stripped 3 bases from V and 4 bases from J, with 9 bases between. Germline assignment: CDR1 SGHAT and CDR2 FQNNGV. CDR3 amino acids: CASSFGGFTEAFF. CDR3 DNA: TGTGCCAGCAGCTTTGGGGGCTTCACTGAAGCTTTCTTT.

The chain uses TRBV29-1 and TRBJ1-2, with TRBD1 identical over 12 bases. Germline V gene sequence: CDR1 SQVTM, CDR2 ANQGSEA. This CDR3 has 16 amino acids. With 0 bases clipped from V and 5 bases from J, the junction kept 7 bases outside the gene matches. The chain's CDR3 is CSVEESRDRGLYGYTF. In DNA form, the CDR3 reads TGCAGCGTTGAAGAAAGCCGGGACAGGGGGCTGTATGGCTACACCTTC.

The rearrangement uses TRBV15 and TRBJ2-1; D gene ambiguous. The CDR3 is 15 amino acids. Deletions cut 5 bases from V and 3 bases from J, with 14 bases between. The V gene's germline CDR1 is LNHNV and CDR2 YYDKDF (reference sequence). The CDR3 sequence: CATSARSEIYNEQFF. The CDR3 bases are TGTGCCACCAGCGCCCGGAGCGAGATCTACAATGAGCAGTTCTTC.

The chain has TRBV30 and TRBJ1-2, with D possibly being TRBD1 (5 bases). Trimming left V 3 bases short and J 0 bases short, with 17 bases between. The CDR3 has 16 amino acids. Germline values: CDR1 GTSNPN, CDR2 SVGIG (reference sequence). CDR3 in DNA: TGTGCCTGGAGCCAAGAGGTCAGGGTAGCTAACTATGGCTACACCTTC. It is translated as CAWSQEVRVANYGYTF.

The chain employs TRBV4-3 and TRBJ2-3; D possibly corresponds to TRBD2 (5 bases). V gave up 1 base and J gave up 0 bases, with 8 bases separating them. Germline CDR1 and CDR2: LGHNA and YSLEER. This CDR3 has 15 residues. The CDR3 region is CASSQGRTSTDTQYF. In DNA form, the CDR3 reads TGCGCCAGCAGCCAAGGCAGGACTAGCACAGATACGCAGTATTTT.

The rearrangement links TRBV7-2 to TRBJ1-6; 7 bases map to TRBD1. Trimming removed 5 bases from V and 9 bases from J; junction bases left unmatched: 4. The CDR3 has 13 amino acids. Germline loops: CDR1 SGHTA, CDR2 FQGNSA. The DNA for the CDR3 is TGTGCCAGCAGCCTACGACAGGGTTCACCCCTCCACTTT. It translates to CASSLRQGSPLHF.

The gene calls are TRBV6-5 and TRBJ1-1, with 7 bases aligning to TRBD1. Germline trimming cut 6 bases from V and 3 bases from J; bases unmatched to any gene: 10. Per the germline V gene, CDR1 is MNHEY and CDR2 is SVGAGI. This CDR3 has 15 residues. CDR3 amino acids: CASRPPEGGDTEAFF. The CDR3 bases are TGTGCCAGCAGACCGCCGGAAGGGGGCGACACTGAAGCTTTCTTT.

This clone was detected only once. The chain couples TRBV2 to TRBJ2-6; perhaps TRBD1 as D (6 bases). Germline values: CDR1 SNHLY, CDR2 FYNNEI. V lost 5 bases and J 0 bases, leaving 8 bases between the germline ends. The CDR3 has 15 amino acids. The CDR3 loop is CASSQDSSGANVLTF. CDR3 bases: TGTGCCAGCAGTCAGGACAGCTCTGGGGCCAACGTCCTGACTTTC.

The V gene is TRBV28, the J gene TRBJ2-5; 15 positions agree with TRBD2. The CDR3 consists of 18 residues. Germline trimming cut 2 bases from V and 8 bases from J; bases unmatched to any gene: 12. The germline gives CDR1 MDHEN, CDR2 SYDVKM. The CDR3: CASSLPRRTSGRALTQYF. The CDR3, as DNA: TGTGCCAGCAGTTTACCCCGAAGGACTAGCGGGAGGGCCTTAACCCAGTACTTC.

This chain links TRBV6-2 or TRBV6-3 with TRBJ1-2, with D possibly being TRBD1 (6 bases). Looked up from germline, CDR1 is MNHEY and CDR2 is SVGEGT. CDR3 length equals 15 residues. Trimming removed 3 bases from V and 6 bases from J, with 17 bases in between. CDR3 nucleotides: TGTGCCAGCAGTTATGCCCCCGGGACACTGAATGGCTACACCTTC. This translates into CASSYAPGTLNGYTF.

The gene calls are TRBV28 and TRBJ2-3; TRBD1 might be the D (5 bases). CDR3 length: 14 residues. CDR1 and CDR2 (germline): MDHEN, SYDVKM. The V end lost 7 bases, the J end lost 3 bases, and 14 bases lay between the germline ends. CDR3 protein: CASTSGAVTDTQYF. The CDR3 nucleotides are TGTGCCAGCACCTCTGGGGCAGTTACAGATACGCAGTATTTT.

The V and J genes are TRBV27 and TRBJ2-1, with D possibly TRBD2 on 5 matching bases. Trimming removed 7 bases at V and 6 bases at J, with 16 bases between. Germline lookup yields CDR1 MNHEY and CDR2 SMNVEV (reference sequence). The CDR3 covers 14 residues. The CDR3 spells CASTPIPSGNEQFF. CDR3 DNA sequence: TGTGCCAGCACCCCCATCCCCAGCGGCAATGAGCAGTTCTTC.

This sequence joins TRBV11-3 and TRBJ1-2; 7 nucleotides match TRBD1. The CDR3 is made up of 15 amino acids. Germline CDR1 SGHNT, CDR2 YENEEA. Trimming took 1 base from V and 7 from J; bases not matched to a gene: 9. The CDR3, as DNA: TGTGCCAGCAGCTTAGCGGGACAGAGATATGGTGGCTACACCTTC. Its protein product is CASSLAGQRYGGYTF.

The gene calls are TRBV23-1 and TRBJ2-7; TRBD1 agrees at 8 bases. Being an ORF, TRBV23-1 has a function that is uncertain. The CDR3 length is 16 residues. Trimming at V came to 0 bases and at J to 2 bases, leaving 6 bases not matched to a gene. The CDR3 DNA sequence: TGCGCCAGCAGTCAATCCAAGGACAGGGTCCCCTACGAGCAGTACTTC. The encoded protein is CASSQSKDRVPYEQYF.

The J gene is TRBJ1-3, the V gene TRBV28; 7 positions match TRBD1. With V trimmed by 4 bases and J by 1 base, 4 bases remained unmatched. In germline, CDR1 is MDHEN, CDR2 SYDVKM. The CDR3 sequence is 15 residues long. This CDR3 reads CASSSTGVSGNTIYF. The CDR3 DNA reads TGTGCCAGCAGTTCTACAGGGGTATCTGGAAACACCATATATTTT.

The chain links TRBV29-1 to TRBJ1-1; D uncertain. The CDR3 contains 11 residues. The V gene lost 5 bases and the J gene lost 7 bases, with 11 bases spanning the gap. The V gene's germline CDR1 is SQVTM and CDR2 ANQGSEA. DNA for the CDR3: TGCAGCGTTTTGGCAGGCAGTGAAGCTTTCTTT. Amino acids: CSVLAGSEAFF.

This chain connects TRBV10-1 to TRBJ2-2; the match to TRBD2 covers 12 bases. Per germline, CDR1 WNHNN and CDR2 SYGVQD (reference sequence). The CDR3 covers 16 residues. V was clipped by 5 bases and J by 6 bases; unmatched bases: 7. The CDR3: CASSWTSGDLPGELFF. CDR3 DNA sequence: TGCGCCAGCAGTTGGACTAGCGGGGATTTGCCCGGGGAGCTGTTTTTT.